A single sample gave rise to the 29 T cell receptor beta chains below, sequenced in a study of blood T cells in healthy people across ages. For the second PCR, which ran for roughly 6 to 12 cycles, a sample-barcoded 5' primer and a J-beta primer mix were used. TCRdb re-derived calls from the 5' RACE reads in MiXCR, one entry per CDR3 protein. This table has approximately 600,000 distinct CDR3 sequences, roughly 58% appearing once. The sequencing sample was made of blood. These receptors all come from a man in his sixties in good health.

This chain joins TRBV7-9 and TRBJ2-5, with 9 bases fitting TRBD1. The CDR3 is 13 residues long. The junction had 4 bases not matched to a gene; V was cut back by 6 bases and J by 5 bases. Germline V CDR1 and CDR2: SEHNR, FQNEAQ (reference sequence). The CDR3, as DNA: TGTGCCAGCAGACGACAGGGGGTGGAGACCCAGTACTTC. It translates to CASRRQGVETQYF.

This clonotype showed up just a few times. The V gene is TRBV11-2, the J gene TRBJ2-3, with D unresolved. The germline V gene encodes CDR1 SGHAT and CDR2 FQNNGV. The CDR3 loop spans 14 amino acids. The V end was cut by 0 bases, the J end by 4 bases, with 8 bases between. The CDR3 nucleotides are TGTGCCAGCAGCTTAGAATTCATCGCAGATACGCAGTATTTT. Its protein product is CASSLEFIADTQYF.

CDR3 coding DNA: TGTGCCAGCAGTCCACCCCGACAGGGTTGGTATGGCTACACCTTC. It is translated as CASSPPRQGWYGYTF. The V and J genes are TRBV28 and TRBJ1-2; 7 bases fit TRBD1. The CDR3 spans 15 residues. V trimming: 5 bases; J trimming: 5 bases; junction bases outside the gene matches: 11. From germline, CDR1 is MDHEN and CDR2 SYDVKM.

This clonotype was detected once. The rearrangement joins TRBV18 to TRBJ1-4, with no clear D. Between the trimmed V and J ends, which lost 3 bases and 8 bases, there was a span of 16 bases. This CDR3 contains 15 residues. Germline loops: CDR1 KGHSH, CDR2 LQKENI. The CDR3 loop reads CASSPPGPLGEKLFF. CDR3 sequence (DNA): TGTGCCAGCTCACCGCCGGGCCCCCTAGGGGAAAAACTGTTTTTT.

This clonotype was picked up a small number of times. V is TRBV9 and J is TRBJ2-6; the D gene is possibly TRBD1 (6 bases). The CDR3 is made up of 13 amino acids. Germline CDR1 SGDLS, CDR2 YYNGEE. Trimming took 2 bases from V and 7 from J, leaving 7 bases between them. The CDR3 coding sequence is TGTGCCAGCAGCGTGGGGACAGCCAACGTCCTGACTTTC. Amino acids: CASSVGTANVLTF. The full variable domain, in which reference TRBV9 and TRBJ2-6 provide the parts outside the CDR3, is DSGVTQTPKHLITATGQRVTLRCSPRSGDLSVYWYQQSLDQGLQFLIQYYNGEERAKGNILERFSAQQFPDLHSELNLSSLELGDSALYFCASSVGTANVLTFGAGSRLTVL.

The V gene is TRBV12-3 or TRBV12-4, the J gene TRBJ2-7; D not resolved. This CDR3 has 14 residues. V was cut by 8 bases and J by 1 base, with 15 bases left in between. The CDR3 spells CASCQAAISYEQYF. The CDR3, as DNA: TGTGCCAGCTGCCAGGCCGCCATTTCCTACGAGCAGTACTTC.

This clonotype occurred a few times. The chain uses TRBV29-1 and TRBJ2-3; no reliable D call. Germline CDR1 SQVTM, CDR2 ANQGSEA. Between the trimmed V and J ends, which lost 4 bases and 6 bases, there was a span of 8 bases. The CDR3 has 11 residues. CDR3 in DNA: TGCAGCGTTGTTACTTGGGATACGCAGTATTTT. This translates into CSVVTWDTQYF.

CDR3 nucleotides: TGTGCCATCACCAACCCTGGGGCCAACGTCCTGACTTTC. As protein: CAITNPGANVLTF. The J gene is TRBJ2-6, the V gene TRBV10-3; no clear D. Germline lookup yields CDR1 ENHRY and CDR2 SYGVKD. The V gene lost 7 bases and the J gene lost 2 bases, with 6 bases spanning the gap. There are 13 residues in the CDR3.

This chain connects TRBV7-9 to TRBJ2-5; D could derive from TRBD1 or TRBD2 (5 bases each). The ends were cut back, 7 bases at V and 5 bases at J, with 20 bases in the middle. CDR1 is SEHNR and CDR2 is FQNEAQ in the germline V gene (reference sequence). The CDR3 contains 15 residues. DNA of the CDR3: TGTGCCAGCACCCCGGCTGGGGGTGGTCGGGAGACCCAGTACTTC. This codes for CASTPAGGGRETQYF.

This clonotype was seen a handful of times. The chain is built from TRBV2 and TRBJ2-5, with a possible D match to TRBD2 (5 bases). The V end was cut by 3 bases, the J end by 0 bases, with 11 bases between. This CDR3 has 15 amino acids. CDR1 SNHLY and CDR2 FYNNEI come from the germline V gene. The DNA of the CDR3 is TGTGCCAGCAGTGATAACGGGGTCTACCAAGAGACCCAGTACTTC. Translation gives CASSDNGVYQETQYF.

The rearrangement uses TRBV12-3 or TRBV12-4 and TRBJ2-5, with D maybe TRBD1 (5 bases). This CDR3 is 15 amino acids long. The germline V and J ends were trimmed by 5 bases and 2 bases, with 15 bases remaining between them. The CDR3 region is CASSPGDDSQETQYF. CDR3 sequence (DNA): TGTGCCAGCAGTCCCGGTGATGACAGTCAAGAGACCCAGTACTTC.

This clonotype was picked up a small number of times. At one boundary the junction diverges from the germline segment, which might be a read error. The rearrangement joins TRBV5-1 to TRBJ2-5; the match to TRBD2 covers 9 bases. CDR1 and CDR2 (germline): SGHRS, YFSETQ. The CDR3 is 15 residues long. CDR3 coding DNA: TGTGCCAGCAGCTTAGGCGGGGGGGCCCAAGAGACCCAGTACTTC. Translation: CASSLGGGAQETQYF. Complete variable domain (other parts from reference TRBV5-1 and TRBJ2-5): KAGVTQTPRYLIKTRGQQVTLSCSPISGHRSVSWYQQTPGQGLQFLFEYFSETQRNKGNFPGRFSGRQFSNSRSEMNVSTLELGDSALYLCASSLGGGAQETQYFGPGTRLLVL.

The chain recombines TRBV19 with TRBJ2-4; D is unresolved. Trimming cost V 5 bases and J 3 bases, with 11 bases left between them. Looked up from germline, CDR1 is LNHDA and CDR2 is SQIVND (reference sequence). The CDR3 sequence is 14 residues long. The CDR3 here is CASSADGSKNIQYF. The DNA of the CDR3 is TGTGCCAGTAGTGCGGACGGAAGCAAAAACATTCAGTACTTC.

Only a few counts were recorded for this clonotype. The V call is TRBV6-2 or TRBV6-3, the J call TRBJ2-1, with D hard to call. This CDR3 spans 13 amino acids. Trimming stripped 2 bases from V and 6 bases from J, with 8 bases between. Germline V gene data show CDR1 as MNHEY and CDR2 as SVGEGT. DNA for the CDR3: TGTGCCAGCAGTTACATTGCAACCAATGAGCAGTTCTTC. Protein product: CASSYIATNEQFF.

The V gene is TRBV20-1, the J gene TRBJ1-2; D possibly corresponds to TRBD1 (5 bases). CDR1 is DFQATT, CDR2 SNEGSKA, per germline (reference sequence). There are 13 residues in the CDR3. Deletions cut 3 bases from V and 2 bases from J, with 10 bases between. The chain's CDR3 is CSASLQENYGYTF. The CDR3 DNA is TGCAGTGCTAGTCTACAGGAAAACTATGGCTACACCTTC.

This chain connects TRBV20-1 to TRBJ1-5; TRBD1 matches at 7 bases. Looked up from germline, CDR1 is DFQATT and CDR2 is SNEGSKA (reference sequence). J gave up 6 bases and V 0 bases, and 8 bases lay outside the gene matches. This CDR3 contains 15 residues. The CDR3 here is CSARDQRGHGQPQHF. DNA for the CDR3: TGCAGTGCTAGAGATCAGAGGGGGCACGGTCAGCCCCAGCATTTT.

The gene calls are TRBV29-1 and TRBJ1-6, with 9 nucleotides matching TRBD1. The CDR3 sequence is 13 residues long. V shed 6 bases, J shed 7 bases, and the junction held 4 bases outside the gene matches. Germline-derived CDR1 and CDR2 are SQVTM and ANQGSEA. This CDR3 reads CSVAGTGNSPLHF. The CDR3 DNA reads TGCAGCGTAGCCGGGACAGGGAATTCACCCCTCCACTTT.

The V and J genes are TRBV3-1 and TRBJ2-3; 11 bases map to TRBD2. The CDR3 runs 18 residues. The germline gives CDR1 LGHDT, CDR2 YNNKEL (reference sequence). V dropped 4 bases and J dropped 1; count of bases not matched to a gene: 10. CDR3 sequence: CASSLEGLAGSGTDTQYF. The CDR3 DNA reads as TGTGCCAGCAGCCTAGAAGGACTAGCGGGCAGCGGCACAGATACGCAGTATTTT.

The rearrangement uses TRBV11-2 and TRBJ2-4, with D possibly TRBD2 on 6 matching bases. Between the trimmed V and J ends, which lost 1 base and 8 bases, there was a span of 18 bases. CDR3 length equals 16 residues. CDR1 and CDR2 from the germline V gene are SGHAT and FQNNGV. The CDR3 sequence: CASSLGSRLATDIQYF. The CDR3 coding sequence is TGTGCCAGCAGCTTAGGGTCTCGGCTAGCGACGGACATTCAGTACTTC.

The V call is TRBV12-3 or TRBV12-4, the J call TRBJ2-7; D gene ambiguous. The CDR3 runs 16 residues. V was cut by 2 bases and J by 7 bases, with 21 bases left in between. The CDR3 spells CASSLYLGFGYNEQYF. Written as DNA, the CDR3 is TGTGCCAGCAGTTTATATTTGGGGTTCGGGTACAATGAGCAGTACTTC.

The rearrangement links TRBV4-1 to TRBJ2-1, with D tentatively TRBD1 or TRBD2 (7 bases each). V was cut by 1 base and J by 2 bases, with 12 bases left in between. The CDR3 is 16 residues long. CDR1 and CDR2 (germline): MGHRA, YSYEKL. This CDR3 reads CASSQGEGAPYNEQFF. Written as DNA, the CDR3 is TGCGCCAGCAGCCAAGGGGAGGGGGCCCCCTACAATGAGCAGTTCTTC.

This chain links TRBV2 with TRBJ2-7, with 8 positions matching TRBD1. This CDR3 spans 11 amino acids. With V trimmed by 7 bases and J by 4 bases, 0 bases remained unmatched. Germline V gives CDR1 SNHLY, CDR2 FYNNEI. The CDR3 nucleotides read TGTGCCAGCAACAGGGGGTACGAGCAGTACTTC. Translation gives CASNRGYEQYF.

The chain combines TRBV15 with TRBJ2-3; D remains unclear. CDR3 size: 15 residues. Trimming shortened V by 5 bases and J by 0 bases, and 12 bases separated the two germline ends. Germline CDR1 reads LNHNV; CDR2 reads YYDKDF (reference sequence). CDR3 nucleotides: TGTGCCACCAGCCAGCCGGGCCATAGCACAGATACGCAGTATTTT. Residues: CATSQPGHSTDTQYF.

This chain connects TRBV28 to TRBJ2-7; 9 bases agree with TRBD1. Germline V gene sequence: CDR1 MDHEN, CDR2 SYDVKM. The V gene end was trimmed by 6 bases and the J gene end by 0 bases; junction bases not matched to a gene: 6. The CDR3 covers 15 residues. In DNA, the CDR3 is TGTGCCAGCAGCTCACAGGGGGCCAGCTCCTACGAGCAGTACTTC. Protein: CASSSQGASSYEQYF.

V is TRBV29-1 and J is TRBJ2-3, with TRBD2 identical over 8 bases. Germline V gene lookup returns CDR1 SQVTM and CDR2 ANQGSEA. CDR3 size: 15 residues. Trimming removed 5 bases from V and 0 bases from J; junction bases left unmatched: 7. The CDR3 here is CSVTSAGGSTDTQYF. The CDR3 bases are TGCAGCGTTACCTCCGCGGGGGGAAGCACAGATACGCAGTATTTT.

This chain uses TRBV4-1 with TRBJ2-7; 8 bases match TRBD2. This CDR3 has 15 residues. The V gene's germline CDR1 is MGHRA and CDR2 YSYEKL. V dropped 4 bases and J dropped 1; count of bases not matched to a gene: 6. The CDR3 is CASSPAGGRSYEQYF. CDR3 nucleotide sequence: TGCGCCAGCAGCCCCGCGGGGGGCAGGTCCTACGAGCAGTACTTC.

The V and J genes are TRBV6-1 and TRBJ2-3; tentative D call: TRBD2 (5 bases). The CDR3 is 15 residues long. The V gene's germline CDR1 is MNHNS and CDR2 SASEGT. The ends were cut back, 10 bases at V and 3 bases at J, with 20 bases in the middle. The DNA of the CDR3 is TGTGCCACATGCAGTGACTTTACGGGGACAGATACGCAGTATTTT. It translates to CATCSDFTGTDTQYF.

V usage is TRBV7-9 and J usage is TRBJ2-2; possibly TRBD2 for D (6 bases). The V gene's germline CDR1 is SEHNR and CDR2 FQNEAQ (reference sequence). This CDR3 is built from 17 residues. Trimming left V 3 bases short and J 0 bases short, with 14 bases between. CDR3 region: CASSFSGGLANTGELFF. The CDR3 nucleotides read TGTGCCAGCAGCTTCAGTGGAGGGCTCGCGAACACCGGGGAGCTGTTTTTT.

This clonotype appeared a few times. The chain links TRBV4-2 to TRBJ2-1; 10 nucleotides line up with TRBD2. Germline V gene data show CDR1 as LGHNA and CDR2 as YNFKEQ. J lost 8 bases, V lost 0 bases, and 7 bases had no gene match. The CDR3 length is 16 residues. The CDR3 sequence: CASSQDLGTSDYEQFF. CDR3 coding DNA: TGTGCCAGCAGCCAAGATCTGGGGACTAGCGACTATGAGCAGTTCTTC.